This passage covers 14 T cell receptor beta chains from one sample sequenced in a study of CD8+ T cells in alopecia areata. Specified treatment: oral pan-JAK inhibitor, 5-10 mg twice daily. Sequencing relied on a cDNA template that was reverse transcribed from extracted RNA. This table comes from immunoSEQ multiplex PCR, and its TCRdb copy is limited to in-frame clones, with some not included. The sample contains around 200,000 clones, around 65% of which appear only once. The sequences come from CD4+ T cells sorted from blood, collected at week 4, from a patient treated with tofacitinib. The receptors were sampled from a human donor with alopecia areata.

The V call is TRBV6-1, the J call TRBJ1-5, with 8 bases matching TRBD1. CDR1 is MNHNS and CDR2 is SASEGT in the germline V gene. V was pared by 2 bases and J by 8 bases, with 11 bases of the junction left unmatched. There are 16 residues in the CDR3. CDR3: CASSEHQGATLEPQHF. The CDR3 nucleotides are TGTGCCAGCAGTGAACATCAGGGGGCAACTCTAGAGCCCCAGCATTTT.

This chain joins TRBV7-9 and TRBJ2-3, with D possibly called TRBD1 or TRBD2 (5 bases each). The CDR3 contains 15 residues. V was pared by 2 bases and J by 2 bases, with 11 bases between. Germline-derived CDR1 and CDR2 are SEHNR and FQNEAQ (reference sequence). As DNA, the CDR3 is TGTGCCAGCAGCTTATCTGCCGGGACCACAGATACGCAGTATTTT. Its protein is CASSLSAGTTDTQYF. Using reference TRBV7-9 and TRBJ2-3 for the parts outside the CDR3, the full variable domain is DTGVSQNPRHKITKRGQNVTFRCDPISEHNRLYWYRQTLGQGPEFLTYFQNEAQLEKSRLLSDRFSAERPKGSFSTLEIQRTEQGDSAMYLCASSLSAGTTDTQYFGPGTRLTVL.

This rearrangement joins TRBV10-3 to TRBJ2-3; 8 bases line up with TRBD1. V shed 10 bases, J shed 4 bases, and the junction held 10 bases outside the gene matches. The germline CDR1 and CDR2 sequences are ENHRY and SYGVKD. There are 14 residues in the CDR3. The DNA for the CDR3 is TGTGCCACCGATTACAGGGGGTCTTCAGATACGCAGTATTTT. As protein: CATDYRGSSDTQYF.

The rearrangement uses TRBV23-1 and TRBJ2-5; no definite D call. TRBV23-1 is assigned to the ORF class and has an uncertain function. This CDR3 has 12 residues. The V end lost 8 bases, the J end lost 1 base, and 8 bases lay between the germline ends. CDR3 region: CASARIQETQYF. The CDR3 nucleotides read TGCGCCAGCGCCAGAATCCAAGAGACCCAGTACTTC.

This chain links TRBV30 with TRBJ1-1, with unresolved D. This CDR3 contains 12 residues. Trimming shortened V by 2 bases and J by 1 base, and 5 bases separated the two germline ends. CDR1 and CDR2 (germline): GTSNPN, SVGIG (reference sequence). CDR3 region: CAWSSRNTEAFF. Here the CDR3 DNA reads TGTGCCTGGAGTTCGAGGAACACTGAAGCTTTCTTT.

DNA of the CDR3: TGCGCCAGCAGCCGACAGGGAAACGAGCAGTACTTC. It codes for CASSRQGNEQYF. This rearrangement joins TRBV5-1 to TRBJ2-7; TRBD1 matches at 7 bases. The CDR3 contains 12 residues. The germline V gene encodes CDR1 SGHRS and CDR2 YFSETQ. The J segment lost 5 bases and the V segment lost 4 bases, leaving 3 bases of the junction unmatched.

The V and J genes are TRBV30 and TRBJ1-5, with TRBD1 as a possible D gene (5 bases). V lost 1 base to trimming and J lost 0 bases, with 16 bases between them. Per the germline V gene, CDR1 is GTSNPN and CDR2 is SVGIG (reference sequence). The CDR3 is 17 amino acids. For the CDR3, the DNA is TGTGCCTGGAGTGGAATAAGGGGCCCTTATAGCAATCAGCCCCAGCATTTT. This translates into CAWSGIRGPYSNQPQHF. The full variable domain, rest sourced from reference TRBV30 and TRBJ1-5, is SQTIHQWPATLVQPVGSPLSLECTVEGTSNPNLYWYRQAAGRGLQLLFYSVGIGQISSEVPQNLSASRPQDRQFILSSKKLLLSDSGFYLCAWSGIRGPYSNQPQHFGDGTRLSIL.

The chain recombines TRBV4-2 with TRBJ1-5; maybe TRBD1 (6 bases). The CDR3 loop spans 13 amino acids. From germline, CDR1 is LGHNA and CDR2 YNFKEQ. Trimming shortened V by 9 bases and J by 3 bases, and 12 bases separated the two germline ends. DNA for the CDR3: TGTGCCAGTGCAGGACAGCACAATCAGCCCCAGCATTTT. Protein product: CASAGQHNQPQHF.

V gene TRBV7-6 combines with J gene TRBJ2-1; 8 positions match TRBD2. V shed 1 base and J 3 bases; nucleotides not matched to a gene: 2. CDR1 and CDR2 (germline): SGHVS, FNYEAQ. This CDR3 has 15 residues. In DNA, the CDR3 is TGTGCCAGCAGCTTAGGCGGGGGGAACTACAATGAGCAGTTCTTC. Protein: CASSLGGGNYNEQFF.

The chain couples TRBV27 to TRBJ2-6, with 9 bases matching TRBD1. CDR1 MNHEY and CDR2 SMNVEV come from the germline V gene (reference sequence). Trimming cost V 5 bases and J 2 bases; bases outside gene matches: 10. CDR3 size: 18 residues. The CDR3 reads CASSPGQGKGAGANVLTF. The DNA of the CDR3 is TGTGCCAGCAGTCCCGGACAGGGGAAAGGAGCTGGGGCCAACGTCCTGACTTTC.

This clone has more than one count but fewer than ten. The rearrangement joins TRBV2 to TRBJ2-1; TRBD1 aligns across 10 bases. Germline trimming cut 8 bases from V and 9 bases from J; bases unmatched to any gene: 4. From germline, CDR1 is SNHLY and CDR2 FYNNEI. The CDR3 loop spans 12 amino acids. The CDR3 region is CASGTGVIEQFF. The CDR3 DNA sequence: TGTGCCAGCGGGACAGGGGTAATTGAGCAGTTCTTC.

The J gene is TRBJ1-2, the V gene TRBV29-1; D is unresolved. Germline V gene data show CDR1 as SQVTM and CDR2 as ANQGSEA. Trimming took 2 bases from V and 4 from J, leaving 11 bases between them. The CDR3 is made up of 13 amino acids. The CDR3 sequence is CSVESGIPYGYTF. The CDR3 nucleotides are TGCAGCGTTGAATCGGGGATCCCCTATGGCTACACCTTC.

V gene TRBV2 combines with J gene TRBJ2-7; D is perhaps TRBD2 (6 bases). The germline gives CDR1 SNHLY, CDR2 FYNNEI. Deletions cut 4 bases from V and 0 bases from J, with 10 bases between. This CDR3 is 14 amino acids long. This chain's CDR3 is CASSGAGSSYEQYF. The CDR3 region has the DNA TGTGCCAGCAGTGGGGCCGGGAGCTCCTACGAGCAGTACTTC.

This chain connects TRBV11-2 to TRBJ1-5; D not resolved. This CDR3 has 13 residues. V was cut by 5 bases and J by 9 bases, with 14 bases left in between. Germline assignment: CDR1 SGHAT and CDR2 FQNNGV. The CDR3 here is CASSVERVGPQHF. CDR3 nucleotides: TGTGCCAGCAGCGTGGAGCGGGTCGGGCCCCAGCATTTT.